This TCR beta chain was recovered during a study of cytomegalovirus exposure and HLA in healthy donors. Primers: 60 Vbeta forward and 13 Jbeta reverse. The method was immunoSEQ multiplex PCR; TCRdb's version includes in-frame clones alone and lacks a portion of them. Here the sample spans about 140,000 clones, approximately 84% being singletons. General observations from the study: TCR beta sequences numbering roughly 16,000 were associated with HLA alleles at 0.05 false discovery rate in a later analysis. High specificity and sensitivity for cytomegalovirus status were reported for the classifier.

This clone was counted between two and nine times. What it binds is unknown. V trimming: 4 bases; J trimming: 3 bases; junction bases outside the gene matches: 5. CDR1 SGHTS and CDR2 YDEGEE come from the germline V gene. The CDR3 extends over 15 amino acids. V gene TRBV5-8 combines with J gene TRBJ2-1; 9 bases agree with TRBD1. This TCR was recovered from a woman aged 40 to 55 in good health and CMV-seronegative. The sequencing sample was made of PBMCs. The CDR3 DNA is TGTGCCAGCAGCCGCGACAGGGGGAGCTACAATGAGCAGTTCTTC. Residues: CASSRDRGSYNEQFF.